The clone carrying this T cell receptor beta chain was seen more than once but under ten times. What it binds is unknown. These data are taken from a study of blood T cells in healthy people across ages. The study's findings and limits: Per million T cells, TCR beta diversity dropped roughly linearly as age increased. Changes in expanded clonotypes were possibly confounded, as the CMV status of donors was unknown.

The authors ran a second PCR of about 6 to 11 cycles using a sample-barcoded 5' primer and a J-beta primer mix. Each CDR3 protein is one row after TCRdb ran MiXCR on the 5' RACE reads. The sample includes around 990,000 distinct CDR3 sequences, roughly two fifths of them seen just once. Peripheral blood was drawn, about 10 milliliters per donor. The CDR3 runs to 12 residues. Trimming pared 8 bases from V and 11 bases from J, leaving 18 bases between. The clonotype originates from a man aged 18 to 29 in good health. Sequenced sample: blood. The chain combines TRBV12-3 or TRBV12-4 with TRBJ2-5; tentative D call: TRBD1 (5 bases). CDR3 sequence reads: CASAPGNNEQYF. CDR3 in DNA: TGTGCCAGCGCCCCAGGGAACAATGAGCAGTACTTC.